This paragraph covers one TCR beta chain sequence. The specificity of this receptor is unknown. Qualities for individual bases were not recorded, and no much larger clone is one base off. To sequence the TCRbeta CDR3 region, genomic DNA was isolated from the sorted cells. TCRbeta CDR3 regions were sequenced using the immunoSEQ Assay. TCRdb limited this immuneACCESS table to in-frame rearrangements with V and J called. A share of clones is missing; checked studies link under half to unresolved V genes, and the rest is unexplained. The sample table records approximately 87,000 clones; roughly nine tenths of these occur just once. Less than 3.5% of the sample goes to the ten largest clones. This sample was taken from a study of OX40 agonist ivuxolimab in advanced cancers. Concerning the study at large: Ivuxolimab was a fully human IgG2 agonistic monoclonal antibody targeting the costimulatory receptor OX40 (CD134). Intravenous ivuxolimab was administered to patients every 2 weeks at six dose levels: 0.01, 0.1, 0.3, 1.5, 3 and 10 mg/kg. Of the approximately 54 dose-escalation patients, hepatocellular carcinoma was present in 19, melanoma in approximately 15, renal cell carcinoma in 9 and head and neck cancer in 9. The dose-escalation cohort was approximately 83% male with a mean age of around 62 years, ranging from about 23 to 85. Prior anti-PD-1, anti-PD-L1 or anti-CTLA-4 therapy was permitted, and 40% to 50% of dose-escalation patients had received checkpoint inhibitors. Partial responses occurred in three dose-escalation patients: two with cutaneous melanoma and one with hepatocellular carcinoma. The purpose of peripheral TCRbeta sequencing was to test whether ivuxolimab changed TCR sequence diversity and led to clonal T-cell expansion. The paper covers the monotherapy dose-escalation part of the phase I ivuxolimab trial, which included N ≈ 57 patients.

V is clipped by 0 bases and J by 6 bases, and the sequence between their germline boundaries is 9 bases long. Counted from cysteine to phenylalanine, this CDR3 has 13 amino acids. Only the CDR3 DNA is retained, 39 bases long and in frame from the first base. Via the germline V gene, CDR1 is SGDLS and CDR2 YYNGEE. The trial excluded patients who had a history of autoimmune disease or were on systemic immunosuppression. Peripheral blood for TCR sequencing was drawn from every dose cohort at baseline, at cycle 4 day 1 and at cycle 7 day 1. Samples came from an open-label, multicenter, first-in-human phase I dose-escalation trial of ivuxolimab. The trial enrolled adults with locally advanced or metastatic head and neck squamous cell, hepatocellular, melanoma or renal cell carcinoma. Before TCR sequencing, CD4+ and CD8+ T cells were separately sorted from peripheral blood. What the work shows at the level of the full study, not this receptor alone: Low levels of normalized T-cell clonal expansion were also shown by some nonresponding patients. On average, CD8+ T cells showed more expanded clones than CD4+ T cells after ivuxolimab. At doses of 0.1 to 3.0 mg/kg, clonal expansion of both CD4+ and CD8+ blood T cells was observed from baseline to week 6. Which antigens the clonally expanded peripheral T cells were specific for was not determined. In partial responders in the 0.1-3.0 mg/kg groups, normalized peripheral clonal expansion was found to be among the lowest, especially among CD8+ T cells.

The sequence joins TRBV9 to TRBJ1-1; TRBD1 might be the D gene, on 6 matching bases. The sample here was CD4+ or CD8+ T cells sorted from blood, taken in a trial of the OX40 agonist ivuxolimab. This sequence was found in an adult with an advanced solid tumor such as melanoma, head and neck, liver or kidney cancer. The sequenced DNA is TGTGCCAGCAGCGTAGGGTCAGGGGCTGAAGCTTTCTTT. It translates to CASSVGSGAEAFF.